Listed below are T cell receptor beta chains from one sample, sequenced in a study of cytomegalovirus exposure and HLA in healthy donors. The assay was immunoSEQ multiplex PCR, and TCRdb's table has in-frame clones only and misses some. Among 200,000 to 250,000 clones listed, approximately 70% were seen once. Sequences were obtained from PBMCs. All receptors come from a woman in her 30s in good health and CMV-seronegative. The CDR3 runs from the conserved cysteine through the conserved F or W. The order of the fields is CDR3 DNA, CDR3 protein, D gene, V gene, J gene, clone size. A D gene is named only where the DNA matches it firmly. Part of the rows lack a size; the others show once, few, many or a class for expanded clones.

CDR3nt: TGTGCCAGCAGCCCCAGATCACTAGCGGGGGGCAGGGAGACCCAGTACTTC; CDR3aa: CASSPRSLAGGRETQYF; d_gene: TRBD2; v_gene: TRBV11-2; j_gene: TRBJ2-5; abundance: NA
CDR3nt: TGTGCCAGCAGCCCGTCCAGGGGGGTCTATGGCTACACCTTC; CDR3aa: CASSPSRGVYGYTF; d_gene: TRBD1; v_gene: TRBV14; j_gene: TRBJ1-2; abundance: NA
CDR3nt: TGCGCCAGCAGCTTGGCGGAGGTGGACGGGGACACCATATATTTT; CDR3aa: CASSLAEVDGDTIYF; d_gene: NA; v_gene: TRBV5-1; j_gene: TRBJ1-3; abundance: once
CDR3nt: TGTTCCAGCAGCTTAGCGGGAGCCGACACCGGGGAGCTGTTTTTT; CDR3aa: CSSSLAGADTGELFF; d_gene: TRBD2; v_gene: TRBV7-9; j_gene: TRBJ2-2; abundance: NA
CDR3nt: TGTGCCAGCAGCTTGGAGCCGTCACCCCTCCACTTT; CDR3aa: CASSLEPSPLHF; d_gene: NA; v_gene: TRBV5-5; j_gene: TRBJ1-6; abundance: few
CDR3nt: TGTGCCAGCATCGCCCAGGGGGTTGGGGAGCAGTACTTC; CDR3aa: CASIAQGVGEQYF; d_gene: TRBD1; v_gene: TRBV2; j_gene: TRBJ2-7; abundance: NA
CDR3nt: TGTGCCAGCGGGGGACTAGCGGGAGGCACAGATACGCAGTATTTT; CDR3aa: CASGGLAGGTDTQYF; d_gene: TRBD2; v_gene: TRBV6-5; j_gene: TRBJ2-3; abundance: NA
CDR3nt: TGCGCCAGCAGTGCCTCTCGGACGGGAGGTGTGAATGAGCAGTTCTTC; CDR3aa: CASSASRTGGVNEQFF; d_gene: TRBD2; v_gene: TRBV10-1; j_gene: TRBJ2-1; abundance: NA
CDR3nt: TGTGCCAGTAGTATCCCCGGGGGACAGTTCTTC; CDR3aa: CASSIPGGQFF; d_gene: NA; v_gene: TRBV19; j_gene: TRBJ2-1; abundance: NA
CDR3nt: TGTGCCAGCAGGGGAAGAACTGGCGGGAGATTTGAGCAGTTCTTC; CDR3aa: CASRGRTGGRFEQFF; d_gene: TRBD2; v_gene: TRBV28; j_gene: TRBJ2-1; abundance: once
CDR3nt: TGTGCCAGCAGTTACGGCGGACTAGCCGGTGAGCAGTTCTTC; CDR3aa: CASSYGGLAGEQFF; d_gene: TRBD2; v_gene: TRBV6-5; j_gene: TRBJ2-1; abundance: few
CDR3nt: TGCGCCAGCAGCCAAGTTTCTCGGGGTGAGACGGAAAAACTGTTTTTT; CDR3aa: CASSQVSRGETEKLFF; d_gene: NA; v_gene: TRBV4-1; j_gene: TRBJ1-4; abundance: NA
CDR3nt: TGTGCCAGTTTTGGCAACACTGAAGCTTTCTTT; CDR3aa: CASFGNTEAFF; d_gene: NA; v_gene: TRBV19; j_gene: TRBJ1-1; abundance: NA
CDR3nt: TGTGCCAGCGTTCATGGCGGACAAGAGACCCAGTACTTC; CDR3aa: CASVHGGQETQYF; d_gene: NA; v_gene: TRBV25-1; j_gene: TRBJ2-5; abundance: NA
CDR3nt: TGTGCCAGCAGCGTATCCCACAGGGGGAACACCGGGGAGCTGTTTTTT; CDR3aa: CASSVSHRGNTGELFF; d_gene: TRBD1; v_gene: TRBV9; j_gene: TRBJ2-2; abundance: NA
CDR3nt: TGTGCCAGCAGTCCCCGTCGGAGCGGGAGGCGGGGTGGGTACAATGAGCAGTTCTTC; CDR3aa: CASSPRRSGRRGGYNEQFF; d_gene: TRBD2; v_gene: TRBV27; j_gene: TRBJ2-1; abundance: NA
CDR3nt: TGCGCCAGCAGTCAATGTGACAGGAATAGCTACAATGAGCAGTTCTTC; CDR3aa: CASSQCDRNSYNEQFF; d_gene: NA; v_gene: TRBV23-1; j_gene: TRBJ2-1; abundance: NA
CDR3nt: TGTGCCAGCAGCGGGAGACAGGGCCCCCTCGGATCCGAGCAGTACTTC; CDR3aa: CASSGRQGPLGSEQYF; d_gene: TRBD1; v_gene: TRBV9; j_gene: TRBJ2-7; abundance: NA
CDR3nt: TGTGCCAGCAGACGAGACAGGGAAGGGCCCCAGCATTTT; CDR3aa: CASRRDREGPQHF; d_gene: TRBD1; v_gene: TRBV7-9; j_gene: TRBJ1-5; abundance: NA
CDR3nt: TGCGCCAGCAGCTCCGGCGGGGGCGGCGAGACCCAGTACTTC; CDR3aa: CASSSGGGGETQYF; d_gene: NA; v_gene: TRBV5-1; j_gene: TRBJ2-5; abundance: NA
CDR3nt: TGTGCCTGGAGTTTGTCCAATACGCAGTATTTT; CDR3aa: CAWSLSNTQYF; d_gene: NA; v_gene: TRBV30; j_gene: TRBJ2-3; abundance: few
CDR3nt: TGTGCCAGCAGTCCCCGGCTGGGGGCCCAAGAGACCCAGTACTTC; CDR3aa: CASSPRLGAQETQYF; d_gene: NA; v_gene: TRBV9; j_gene: TRBJ2-5; abundance: NA
CDR3nt: TGTGCCAGCAGCCAAGAAAAAGAGGGAAATCAGCCCCAGCATTTT; CDR3aa: CASSQEKEGNQPQHF; d_gene: NA; v_gene: TRBV4-2; j_gene: TRBJ1-5; abundance: NA
CDR3nt: TGTGCCAGCAGCTCGAACAGGGGCGGCTACACCTTC; CDR3aa: CASSSNRGGYTF; d_gene: TRBD1; v_gene: TRBV7-2; j_gene: TRBJ1-2; abundance: few
CDR3nt: TGTGCCAGCAGCGTCAACGCGGCTTTCTTT; CDR3aa: CASSVNAAFF; d_gene: NA; v_gene: TRBV2; j_gene: TRBJ1-1; abundance: NA
CDR3nt: TGTGCCAGCAGTGAGAATCCAGGCAGAAGTACTGAAGCTTTCTTT; CDR3aa: CASSENPGRSTEAFF; d_gene: NA; v_gene: TRBV6-4; j_gene: TRBJ1-1; abundance: NA
CDR3nt: TGCGCCAGCAGCGACCGGCGGGGAGGCACTGAAGCTTTCTTT; CDR3aa: CASSDRRGGTEAFF; d_gene: NA; v_gene: TRBV5-1; j_gene: TRBJ1-1; abundance: few
CDR3nt: TGTGCCAGCAGCATATCGTCGCAGGGCAACGGCTACACCTTC; CDR3aa: CASSISSQGNGYTF; d_gene: NA; v_gene: TRBV6-1; j_gene: TRBJ1-2; abundance: few
CDR3nt: TGTGCCAGCTCCCCGGGGAATACCTACGAGCAGTACTTC; CDR3aa: CASSPGNTYEQYF; d_gene: NA; v_gene: TRBV6-1; j_gene: TRBJ2-7; abundance: NA
CDR3nt: TGTGCCAGTGCCGGGACAGGGGGAACTGGGGCCAACGTCCTGACTTTC; CDR3aa: CASAGTGGTGANVLTF; d_gene: TRBD1; v_gene: TRBV19; j_gene: TRBJ2-6; abundance: NA
CDR3nt: TGTGCCAGTAGTAACACCGGGACACGAGGTGCTGAAGCTTTCTTT; CDR3aa: CASSNTGTRGAEAFF; d_gene: NA; v_gene: TRBV19; j_gene: TRBJ1-1; abundance: NA
CDR3nt: TGCGCCAGCAGTGAGGAGGGAGGTCCGTCAGATACGCAGTATTTT; CDR3aa: CASSEEGGPSDTQYF; d_gene: NA; v_gene: TRBV10-1; j_gene: TRBJ2-3; abundance: few
CDR3nt: TGTGCCAGCAGCCAAGAAAGTCGCAGGGCCTACTATGGTTTC; CDR3aa: CASSQESRRAYYGF; d_gene: NA; v_gene: TRBV14; j_gene: TRBJ2-6; abundance: NA
CDR3nt: TGTGCCAGCAGCTTAGAATATGGACAGGGGGCTTCCTACGAGCAGTACTTC; CDR3aa: CASSLEYGQGASYEQYF; d_gene: TRBD1; v_gene: TRBV11-2; j_gene: TRBJ2-7; abundance: few
CDR3nt: TGTGCCAGCTCACCCAGGGAAGGGAACTATGGCTACACCTTC; CDR3aa: CASSPREGNYGYTF; d_gene: NA; v_gene: TRBV18; j_gene: TRBJ1-2; abundance: NA
CDR3nt: TGTGCCAGCTCCCACGGACAGGGCTACGAGCAGTACTTC; CDR3aa: CASSHGQGYEQYF; d_gene: TRBD1; v_gene: TRBV18; j_gene: TRBJ2-7; abundance: NA
CDR3nt: TGCGCCAGCAGCTTGGGCGCTTCTTACAATGAGCAGTTCTTC; CDR3aa: CASSLGASYNEQFF; d_gene: NA; v_gene: TRBV5-1; j_gene: TRBJ2-1; abundance: NA
CDR3nt: TGCGCCAGCAGCAAGGAGAAGACGGCCTACGAGCAGTACTTC; CDR3aa: CASSKEKTAYEQYF; d_gene: NA; v_gene: TRBV5-1; j_gene: TRBJ2-7; abundance: few
CDR3nt: TGTGCCAGCACGGGGGGGCCCGTCGACGAGCAGTACTTC; CDR3aa: CASTGGPVDEQYF; d_gene: TRBD2; v_gene: TRBV6-6; j_gene: TRBJ2-7; abundance: NA
CDR3nt: TGTGCCATCCGACTAGCGGAAAGGGGTGAGCAGTTCTTC; CDR3aa: CAIRLAERGEQFF; d_gene: TRBD2; v_gene: TRBV19; j_gene: TRBJ2-1; abundance: once
CDR3nt: TGTGCCAGCAAAAAACAGGGGCCCGGGGAGCTGTTTTTT; CDR3aa: CASKKQGPGELFF; d_gene: TRBD1; v_gene: TRBV6-5; j_gene: TRBJ2-2; abundance: NA
CDR3nt: TGTGCCAGCAGCTCCACGGCGGGGGGTGAAGCTTTCTTT; CDR3aa: CASSSTAGGEAFF; d_gene: NA; v_gene: TRBV7-2; j_gene: TRBJ1-1; abundance: few
CDR3nt: TGTGCCAGTTCCACAGGGCTAGGCAATCAGCCCCAGCATTTT; CDR3aa: CASSTGLGNQPQHF; d_gene: NA; v_gene: TRBV19; j_gene: TRBJ1-5; abundance: NA
CDR3nt: TGCGCCAGCAGCTTGGCCATCGCCGGGGAGGGAGAGACCCAGTACTTC; CDR3aa: CASSLAIAGEGETQYF; d_gene: TRBD2; v_gene: TRBV5-1; j_gene: TRBJ2-5; abundance: NA
CDR3nt: TGTGCCAGCAGCTTGGTTAGTCAGCCCCAGCATTTT; CDR3aa: CASSLVSQPQHF; d_gene: NA; v_gene: TRBV5-5; j_gene: TRBJ1-5; abundance: NA
CDR3nt: TGTGCCTGGAGTATGACAGTCAGCTCCTATAATTCCCCCCTCCACTTT; CDR3aa: CAWSMTVSSYNSPLHF; d_gene: NA; v_gene: TRBV30; j_gene: TRBJ1-6; abundance: NA
CDR3nt: TGTGCCAGCAGCAAGGGGGCGTTCACCCACGAGCAGTACTTC; CDR3aa: CASSKGAFTHEQYF; d_gene: TRBD1; v_gene: TRBV6-6; j_gene: TRBJ2-7; abundance: NA
CDR3nt: TGTGCCAGCAGCTTAAAGTCTCCGCTAGCGGGGGGGAATGAGCAGTTCTTC; CDR3aa: CASSLKSPLAGGNEQFF; d_gene: TRBD2; v_gene: TRBV7-3; j_gene: TRBJ2-1; abundance: NA
CDR3nt: TGCAGCTACAGGGCGAACACTGAAGCTTTCTTT; CDR3aa: CSYRANTEAFF; d_gene: NA; v_gene: TRBV29-1; j_gene: TRBJ1-1; abundance: few
CDR3nt: TGCGCCAGCAGCTTGGCCCTACCTAGCGGGAGCGGGTTCCGGGAGCTGTTTTTT; CDR3aa: CASSLALPSGSGFRELFF; d_gene: TRBD2; v_gene: TRBV5-1; j_gene: TRBJ2-2; abundance: NA
CDR3nt: TGTGCCAGCAGCTTATCGACTAGCGGGGTCACGGGGACCCAGTACTTC; CDR3aa: CASSLSTSGVTGTQYF; d_gene: TRBD2; v_gene: TRBV5-4; j_gene: TRBJ2-5; abundance: once
CDR3nt: TGTGCCAGCAGCCGACAGGGGAACACGGAGACCCAGTACTTC; CDR3aa: CASSRQGNTETQYF; d_gene: TRBD1; v_gene: TRBV6-1; j_gene: TRBJ2-5; abundance: few
CDR3nt: TGTGCCAGCACCGAAGACATAAGCTCTGGAAACACCATATATTTT; CDR3aa: CASTEDISSGNTIYF; d_gene: NA; v_gene: TRBV5-8; j_gene: TRBJ1-3; abundance: once
CDR3nt: TGTGCCAGCAGCCAAAACCACGGCGGGGAGCTGTTTTTT; CDR3aa: CASSQNHGGELFF; d_gene: NA; v_gene: TRBV14; j_gene: TRBJ2-2; abundance: NA
CDR3nt: TGTGCCAGCAGTTACGAGGATAGCGGTGTTTACGAGCAGTACTTC; CDR3aa: CASSYEDSGVYEQYF; d_gene: NA; v_gene: TRBV6-6; j_gene: TRBJ2-7; abundance: NA